These 19 T cell receptor beta chains were sequenced from one sample in a study of OX40 agonist ivuxolimab in advanced cancers. Method: immunoSEQ multiplex PCR; TCRdb's copy keeps in-frame clones and lacks some. The table has roughly 90,000 clones, around 85% seen once; the top ten hold around 0.2%. The sequences come from CD4+ or CD8+ T cells sorted from blood, collected in a trial of the OX40 agonist ivuxolimab. All receptors derive from an adult with an advanced solid tumor such as melanoma, head and neck, liver or kidney cancer.

The gene calls are TRBV15 and TRBJ1-2; D unresolved. Germline assignment: CDR1 LNHNV and CDR2 YYDKDF (reference sequence). V lost 0 bases, J lost 6 bases, and 8 bases lay in between. The CDR3 is made up of 13 amino acids. As DNA, the CDR3 is TGTGCCACCAGCAGAGATAGGATCAATGGCTACACCTTC. Translated: CATSRDRINGYTF.

V usage is TRBV30 and J usage is TRBJ2-7; D is ambiguous. Germline assignment: CDR1 GTSNPN and CDR2 SVGIG (reference sequence). This CDR3 has 13 amino acids. V lost 5 bases to trimming and J lost 3 bases, with 14 bases between them. The CDR3 region has the DNA TGTGCCTGGTCTGGAGAGGCACGCTACGAGCAGTACTTC. Translating it yields CAWSGEARYEQYF.

The chain carries TRBV7-6 and TRBJ2-1; TRBD2 aligns across 12 bases. CDR1 and CDR2 from the germline V gene are SGHVS and FNYEAQ. The CDR3 runs to 16 residues. The trim removed 5 bases at V and 9 bases at J, leaving 11 bases unmatched. CDR3: CASSPTVLAGGREQFF. CDR3 nucleotides: TGTGCCAGCAGCCCGACGGTACTAGCGGGGGGACGTGAGCAGTTCTTC.

CDR3 sequence: CASRDRSTDTQYF. CDR3 sequence (DNA): TGTGCCTCTCGGGACAGGAGCACAGATACGCAGTATTTT. The chain joins TRBV28 to TRBJ2-3; TRBD1 matches 8 bases. CDR1 is MDHEN and CDR2 is SYDVKM in the germline V gene. The CDR3 runs to 13 residues. The ends lost 11 bases at V and 0 bases at J; junction bases unmatched: 4.

V is TRBV28 and J is TRBJ1-2, with D perhaps matching TRBD1 (5 bases). The CDR3 length is 13 residues. CDR1 and CDR2 (germline): MDHEN, SYDVKM. V lost 5 bases to trimming and J lost 4 bases, with 11 bases between them. The DNA for the CDR3 is TGTGCCAGCAGTGACCGGACACTCTATGGCTACACCTTC. Translating it yields CASSDRTLYGYTF.

The chain uses TRBV7-9 and TRBJ2-1; D is possibly TRBD1 or TRBD2 (5 bases each). Deletions cut 0 bases from V and 5 bases from J, with 8 bases between. The CDR3 extends over 14 amino acids. CDR1 and CDR2 (germline): SEHNR, FQNEAQ (reference sequence). CDR3: CASSLAGTNNEQFF. The CDR3 region has the DNA TGTGCCAGCAGCTTAGCGGGGACCAACAATGAGCAGTTCTTC.

The genes are TRBV6-6 and TRBJ2-2, with 8 bases that match TRBD2. CDR3 length: 16 amino acids. In germline, CDR1 is MNHNY, CDR2 SVGAGI (reference sequence). The trim removed 4 bases at V and 4 bases at J, leaving 8 bases unmatched. CDR3 coding DNA: TGTGCCAGCAGTTCCTCGTTAGCGGGAATCACCGGGGAGCTGTTTTTT. Translating gives CASSSSLAGITGELFF.

CDR3 region: CASSSDTAHQPQHF. The CDR3 nucleotides are TGTGCCAGCAGCTCCGACACAGCTCATCAGCCCCAGCATTTT. The rearrangement uses TRBV27 and TRBJ1-5; D is undetermined. Germline V gives CDR1 MNHEY, CDR2 SMNVEV (reference sequence). CDR3 length: 14 residues. The germline V and J ends were trimmed by 6 bases and 5 bases, with 14 bases remaining between them.

This clone was recorded only once. V gene TRBV7-3 combines with J gene TRBJ2-2, with D perhaps matching TRBD1 or TRBD2 (5 bases each). The CDR3 covers 15 residues. The V end was cut by 0 bases, the J end by 6 bases, with 11 bases between. CDR1 is SGHTA, CDR2 FQGTGA, per germline. The CDR3 region is CASSLTRDLPGELFF. CDR3 sequence (DNA): TGTGCCAGCAGCTTAACGAGGGACCTGCCCGGGGAGCTGTTTTTT.

Points on this clone: An end of the junction differs from the germline gene, which may be a read error. V is TRBV5-4 and J is TRBJ2-3, with 11 positions matching TRBD2. This CDR3 contains 16 residues. The germline CDR1 and CDR2 sequences are SGHNT and YYREEE (reference sequence). The CDR3: CASKRVAGGAADTQYF. The CDR3 bases are TGTGCGAGCAAGAGGGTAGCGGGGGGGGCCGCAGATACGCAGTATTTT.

This clone was detected only once. This sequence joins TRBV7-9 and TRBJ1-1; possible D gene TRBD1, 5 bases. The germline V gene encodes CDR1 SEHNR and CDR2 FQNEAQ (reference sequence). Trimming stripped 1 base from V and 1 base from J, with 10 bases between. The CDR3 runs 15 residues. As DNA, the CDR3 is TGTGCCAGCAGCTTAGGAGGGGCTAGGAACACTGAAGCTTTCTTT. Residues: CASSLGGARNTEAFF.

The chain carries TRBV5-1 and TRBJ2-5, with D maybe TRBD2 (5 bases). V was pared by 2 bases and J by 5 bases, with 19 bases between. From germline, CDR1 is SGHRS and CDR2 YFSETQ. CDR3 length: 16 residues. The CDR3 nucleotides read TGCGCCAGCAGCTTTCACCCTCTTGTAGGCGGGGAGACCCAGTACTTC. Translated: CASSFHPLVGGETQYF.

The rearrangement joins TRBV29-1 to TRBJ1-2; possible D gene TRBD1, 6 bases. Germline CDR1 reads SQVTM; CDR2 reads ANQGSEA. Between the trimmed V and J ends, which lost 6 bases and 8 bases, there was a span of 19 bases. This CDR3 has 13 amino acids. The CDR3, as DNA: TGCAGCGTGGCTGCGGGGCAGGGGCAGGGCTACACCTTC. It is translated as CSVAAGQGQGYTF.

The chain links TRBV5-4 to TRBJ1-4, with D perhaps TRBD1 (5 bases). CDR1 and CDR2 from the germline V gene are SGHNT and YYREEE (reference sequence). With 4 bases removed from V and 2 bases from J, the gap between germline ends came to 12 bases. The CDR3 has 15 amino acids. The CDR3 loop is CASSPGGGTNEKLFF. In nucleotides, the CDR3 is TGTGCCAGCAGCCCCGGGGGGGGGACTAATGAAAAACTGTTTTTT.

The chain carries TRBV18 and TRBJ2-7; D perhaps matches TRBD2 (5 bases). Per the germline V gene, CDR1 is KGHSH and CDR2 is LQKENI. The ends were cut back, 3 bases at V and 9 bases at J, with 15 bases in the middle. CDR3 length: 13 amino acids. CDR3 DNA: TGTGCCAGCTCACCTCGCCCGGAGGTGGGGCAGTACGTC. Encoded protein: CASSPRPEVGQYV.

V usage is TRBV5-1 and J usage is TRBJ2-1, with TRBD2 as a possible D gene (6 bases). The V gene lost 1 base and the J gene lost 12 bases, with 11 bases spanning the gap. CDR1 and CDR2 (germline): SGHRS, YFSETQ. CDR3 length: 12 residues. For the CDR3, the DNA is TGCGCCAGCAGCTTGATGCGGGGTGCGCAGTTCTTC. Encoded protein: CASSLMRGAQFF. The variable domain in full, with the rest retrieved from reference TRBV5-1 and TRBJ2-1, is KAGVTQTPRYLIKTRGQQVTLSCSPISGHRSVSWYQQTPGQGLQFLFEYFSETQRNKGNFPGRFSGRQFSNSRSEMNVSTLELGDSALYLCASSLMRGAQFFGPGTRLTVL.

The V call is TRBV4-1, the J call TRBJ1-5; D unresolved. There are 20 residues in the CDR3. Looked up from germline, CDR1 is MGHRA and CDR2 is YSYEKL. V lost 1 base and J 2 bases, leaving 24 bases between the germline ends. In DNA, the CDR3 is TGCGCCAGCAGCCAAGGCATGGCAGTCATATCCCCCCCTGGCAATCAGCCCCAGCATTTT. Its protein product is CASSQGMAVISPPGNQPQHF.

The chain uses TRBV6-6 and TRBJ2-2; D is undetermined. Per germline, CDR1 MNHNY and CDR2 SVGAGI (reference sequence). This CDR3 region has 13 residues. Deletions cut 4 bases from V and 0 bases from J, with 3 bases between. The CDR3 here is CASSSSNTGELFF. The DNA of the CDR3 is TGTGCCAGCAGTTCCTCGAACACCGGGGAGCTGTTTTTT.

CDR3 sequence: CASRVGVPPGELFF. CDR3 DNA: TGTGCCAGTAGAGTGGGGGTTCCTCCCGGGGAGCTGTTTTTT. This chain connects TRBV19 to TRBJ2-2, with D possibly called TRBD1 or TRBD2 (5 bases each). Germline V CDR1 and CDR2: LNHDA, SQIVND (reference sequence). Trimming removed 6 bases at V and 6 bases at J, with 14 bases between. The CDR3 loop spans 14 amino acids.